The sequence of this TCR beta chain was determined in a study of OX40 agonist ivuxolimab in advanced cancers. Assay used: immunoSEQ multiplex PCR; TCRdb lists only in-frame clones, some missing. Of about 100,000 clones listed, less than 95% are singletons. The count of this clone is one. Autoimmune disease history or systemic immunosuppression meant exclusion. V was shortened by 5 bases and J by 8 bases, with 21 bases between the two germline ends. CDR1 SGHTA and CDR2 FQGNSA come from the germline V gene. This CDR3 spans 15 amino acids. The clonotype was recovered from an adult with an advanced solid tumor such as melanoma, head and neck, liver or kidney cancer. The rearrangement joins TRBV7-2 to TRBJ1-2; D may be TRBD1 (6 bases). The input for sequencing was CD4+ or CD8+ T cells sorted from blood, taken in a trial of the OX40 agonist ivuxolimab. In nucleotides, the CDR3 is TGTGCCAGCAGCACTACAGGGTTCCTATTATTAGGCTACACCTTC. It translates to CASSTTGFLLLGYTF.